These 28 T cell receptor beta chains originate from one sample sequenced in a study of metastatic and nonmetastatic thyroid tumors. There were no patients who had received any treatment before thyroid surgery. Using MiXCR, TCRdb re-called clones from the PCR reads. The sample includes some 40,000 clones, 20% to 30% seen only once; the top ten take around 15%. Sequencing was performed on tumor tissue. The receptors come from a female donor with papillary thyroid cancer or a benign thyroid nodule (not recorded which). Some clones in this sample may be carry-over from other donors' samples.

The sample holds many counts of this clone. J is TRBJ1-6 and V is TRBV29-1, with D hard to call. Germline V gene lookup returns CDR1 SQVTM and CDR2 ANQGSEA. Deletions cut 7 bases from V and 6 bases from J, with 10 bases between. The CDR3 runs 12 residues. CDR3 bases: TGCAGCGCTGGGGAGGCTAATTCACCCCTCCACTTT. Translation gives CSAGEANSPLHF.

The chain uses TRBV20-1 and TRBJ2-6; a possible D gene is TRBD2 (6 bases). The CDR3 runs to 16 residues. Germline lookup yields CDR1 DFQATT and CDR2 SNEGSKA (reference sequence). Deletions cut 6 bases from V and 2 bases from J, with 17 bases between. CDR3 DNA: TGCAGTGCAATCGGGACTCCCCTAACTGGGGCCAACGTCCTGACTTTC. Protein sequence: CSAIGTPLTGANVLTF.

CDR3 sequence reads: CASSSGQGTYEQYF. CDR3 nucleotides: TGTGCCAGCAGTTCGGGACAGGGAACCTACGAGCAGTACTTC. The rearrangement links TRBV27 to TRBJ2-7; 9 bases align to TRBD1. The CDR3 has 14 amino acids. V gave up 4 bases and J gave up 2 bases; unmatched junction bases: 3. CDR1 and CDR2 from the germline V gene are MNHEY and SMNVEV (reference sequence).

The V call is TRBV5-1, the J call TRBJ2-7, with a possible D match to TRBD2 (6 bases). V was shortened by 4 bases and J by 3 bases, with 11 bases between the two germline ends. Germline CDR1 is SGHRS and CDR2 is YFSETQ. The CDR3 runs to 13 residues. The CDR3 protein is CASSPGVNYEQYF. In nucleotides, the CDR3 is TGCGCCAGCAGCCCGGGGGTCAACTACGAGCAGTACTTC.

The count of this clone is one. This chain links TRBV20-1 with TRBJ2-3, with D uncertain. The germline CDR1 and CDR2 sequences are DFQATT and SNEGSKA (reference sequence). There are 11 residues in the CDR3. V was pared by 2 bases and J by 3 bases, with 3 bases between. This CDR3 reads CSARRTDTQYF. The CDR3 coding sequence is TGCAGTGCTAGAAGGACAGATACGCAGTATTTT.

This clone occurred many times. J is TRBJ1-4 and V is TRBV4-3; the match to TRBD1 covers 7 bases. The CDR3 loop spans 15 amino acids. Germline CDR1 and CDR2: LGHNA and YSLEER. V was clipped by 2 bases and J by 8 bases; unmatched bases: 8. The CDR3 spells CASSQPDRDEEKLFF. The CDR3, as DNA: TGCGCCAGCAGCCAACCCGACAGGGATGAGGAAAAACTGTTTTTT.

CDR3 sequence: CASSYEGRDWTKETQYF. CDR3 in DNA: TGTGCCAGCAGTTACGAAGGGAGGGACTGGACCAAAGAGACCCAGTACTTC. This chain joins TRBV6-5 and TRBJ2-5, with 7 bases lining up with TRBD2. The CDR3 is 17 amino acids. Per the germline V gene, CDR1 is MNHEY and CDR2 is SVGAGI. J gave up 3 bases and V 2 bases, and 12 bases lay outside the gene matches.

The table lists this clone with many counts. J is TRBJ2-1 and V is TRBV5-1; no clear D. Germline CDR1 SGHRS, CDR2 YFSETQ. The CDR3 spans 12 residues. V shed 0 bases and J shed 7 bases, with 5 bases lying between them. CDR3 nucleotide sequence: TGCGCCAGCAGCTTGGATGGGAATGAGCAGTTCTTC. It codes for CASSLDGNEQFF.

The chain employs TRBV29-1 and TRBJ2-7, with 9 bases aligning to TRBD1. The V segment lost 4 bases and the J segment 6 bases; nucleotides outside the gene matches: 19. From germline, CDR1 is SQVTM and CDR2 ANQGSEA. This CDR3 is built from 17 residues. The CDR3 DNA is TGCAGCGTTGTAGGAGGAACTCGGACAGGGGAGCGGGGCGAGCAGTACTTC. This codes for CSVVGGTRTGERGEQYF.

This clone has only a few counts. A read error is possible here, since a much larger clone lies one base away. The chain uses TRBV6-1 and TRBJ2-1; 8 nucleotides align to TRBD2. The V segment lost 6 bases and the J segment 3 bases; nucleotides outside the gene matches: 7. Looked up from germline, CDR1 is MNHNS and CDR2 is SASEGT. The CDR3 length is 15 residues. The CDR3: CASSEHTSGYNEQFF. In DNA form, the CDR3 reads TGTGCCAGCAGCGAACATACTAGCGGCTACAATGAGCAGTTCTTC.

By frequency in the sample, this clone is medium-sized (0.01 to 0.1%). The rearrangement links TRBV20-1 to TRBJ1-2; D unclear. The CDR3 is 12 residues long. Per germline, CDR1 DFQATT and CDR2 SNEGSKA (reference sequence). Trimming shortened V by 0 bases and J by 7 bases, and 9 bases separated the two germline ends. CDR3 DNA: TGCAGTGCTAGAGATTCCCTCGTTGGCTACACCTTC. Residues: CSARDSLVGYTF.

This clone was seen only a few times. The chain combines TRBV10-2 with TRBJ2-7; D tentatively reads TRBD1 or TRBD2 (5 bases each). V lost 6 bases and J 1 base, leaving 16 bases between the germline ends. Germline values: CDR1 WSHSY, CDR2 SAAADI. CDR3 length: 15 amino acids. CDR3 nucleotides: TGCGCCAGCAGCCCCGGGGCAGGTCGATCCTACGAGCAGTACTTC. The encoded protein is CASSPGAGRSYEQYF.

This clone was detected many times. The V call is TRBV6-1, the J call TRBJ2-1; D not resolved. This CDR3 has 16 amino acids. Germline CDR1 and CDR2: MNHNS and SASEGT. V was shortened by 2 bases and J by 1 base, with 12 bases between the two germline ends. CDR3: CASSERVDASYNEQFF. The CDR3 DNA sequence: TGTGCCAGCAGTGAACGGGTGGATGCTTCCTACAATGAGCAGTTCTTC.

The chain is built from TRBV18 and TRBJ1-6; TRBD1 might be the D (6 bases). This CDR3 is built from 15 residues. Trimming removed 3 bases at V and 5 bases at J, with 11 bases between. Germline V CDR1 and CDR2: KGHSH, LQKENI. Written as DNA, the CDR3 is TGTGCCAGCTCACCCAACAGGGTGGATAATTCACCCCTCCACTTT. Protein sequence: CASSPNRVDNSPLHF.

This clone was counted at least ten times. The chain carries TRBV28 and TRBJ2-3; TRBD1 aligns across 7 bases. This CDR3 is 13 amino acids long. V lost 5 bases, J lost 4 bases, and 3 bases stayed unmatched. Germline V gene data show CDR1 as MDHEN and CDR2 as SYDVKM. Here the CDR3 DNA reads TGTGCCAGCAGTCAGGGGGTTGCAGATACGCAGTATTTT. Amino acids: CASSQGVADTQYF. The variable domain in full, with the rest retrieved from reference TRBV28 and TRBJ2-3, is DVKVTQSSRYLVKRTGEKVFLECVQDMDHENMFWYRQDPGLGLRLIYFSYDVKMKEKGDIPEGYSVSREKKERFSLILESASTNQTSMYLCASSQGVADTQYFGPGTRLTVL.

This clone was seen a few times. The chain couples TRBV6-6 to TRBJ2-7; 8 positions agree with TRBD1. The CDR3 covers 14 residues. Losses at the gene ends were 0 bases for V and 4 bases for J; bases not matched to a gene: 2. Germline CDR1 is MNHNY and CDR2 is SVGAGI (reference sequence). CDR3 loop: CASSYSTGGYEQYF. CDR3 nucleotides: TGTGCCAGCAGTTACTCAACAGGGGGTTACGAGCAGTACTTC.

This clone has a count of ten or more. The chain combines TRBV20-1 with TRBJ1-2; TRBD1 is a possible D gene (6 bases). CDR1 is DFQATT and CDR2 is SNEGSKA in the germline V gene (reference sequence). The CDR3 is 15 amino acids. V gave up 0 bases and J gave up 3 bases, with 14 bases separating them. This CDR3 is CSARDLRGPDYGYTF. DNA for the CDR3: TGCAGTGCTAGAGACCTCCGGGGGCCAGACTATGGCTACACCTTC.

This clone was detected many times. The chain recombines TRBV5-1 with TRBJ1-1; no definite D call. The germline CDR1 and CDR2 sequences are SGHRS and YFSETQ. The length of the CDR3 is 14 residues. The ends were cut back, 0 bases at V and 5 bases at J, with 11 bases in the middle. In DNA form, the CDR3 reads TGCGCCAGCAGCTTGGGGGCGGTAAGGACTGAAGCTTTCTTT. Its translation: CASSLGAVRTEAFF.

This clone qualifies as medium-sized (0.01 to 0.1%). The chain carries TRBV18 and TRBJ2-5; 12 bases are shared with TRBD1. Germline CDR1 reads KGHSH; CDR2 reads LQKENI. There are 15 residues in the CDR3. The trim removed 4 bases at V and 7 bases at J, leaving 7 bases unmatched. In DNA, the CDR3 is TGTGCCAGCTCACTCGGGACAGGGGGCATTGGGACCCAGTACTTC. Translating it yields CASSLGTGGIGTQYF.

In regard to this clone: One end of the junction is discordant with germline, which a read error may explain. The rearrangement uses TRBV6-1 and TRBJ2-7, with 10 bases lining up with TRBD1. CDR1 is MNHNS and CDR2 is SASEGT in the germline V gene. The CDR3 loop spans 13 amino acids. CDR3: CASGDRGLYEKYF. CDR3 sequence (DNA): TGTGCCAGCGGTGACAGGGGGCTCTACGAGAAGTACTTC.

This clone was seen more than once but under ten times. The chain combines TRBV12-5 with TRBJ1-1, with D hard to call. CDR1 and CDR2 (germline): LGHNT, FRNRAP. There are 11 residues in the CDR3. The V and J ends lost 6 bases and 5 bases respectively, with 7 bases between them. CDR3: CASGPRTEAFF. The CDR3 bases are TGTGCTAGTGGCCCTCGGACTGAAGCTTTCTTT.

The chain has TRBV12-5 and TRBJ2-1, with TRBD1 identical over 8 bases. The length of the CDR3 is 17 residues. The V gene end was trimmed by 2 bases and the J gene end by 6 bases; junction bases not matched to a gene: 12. Germline V gives CDR1 LGHNT, CDR2 FRNRAP. CDR3 region: CASGLTSGQGALNEQFF. Written as DNA, the CDR3 is TGTGCTAGTGGTTTGACCTCGGGGCAGGGGGCCCTCAATGAGCAGTTCTTC.

The table lists this clone with a count of one. The J gene is TRBJ2-7, the V gene TRBV4-1, with D possibly TRBD1 on 6 matching bases. The V end lost 0 bases, the J end lost 6 bases, and 12 bases lay between the germline ends. CDR1 MGHRA and CDR2 YSYEKL come from the germline V gene. The CDR3 covers 14 residues. Here the CDR3 reads CASSQDDRILEQYF. The CDR3 coding sequence is TGCGCCAGCAGCCAAGATGACAGGATCCTCGAGCAGTACTTC.

Ten or more counts support this clone. The chain recombines TRBV30 with TRBJ1-3, with 7 positions matching TRBD1. CDR3 length: 15 amino acids. In germline, CDR1 is GTSNPN, CDR2 SVGIG (reference sequence). V was pared by 4 bases and J by 0 bases, with 6 bases of the junction left unmatched. CDR3 sequence: CAWTTGDSSGNTIYF. The CDR3 DNA reads TGTGCCTGGACAACAGGGGACTCCTCTGGAAACACCATATATTTT.

This sequence joins TRBV20-1 and TRBJ2-7, with 7 nucleotides matching TRBD2. Losses at the gene ends were 7 bases for V and 3 bases for J; bases not matched to a gene: 3. The CDR3 is made up of 11 amino acids. Germline CDR1 is DFQATT and CDR2 is SNEGSKA (reference sequence). The CDR3 protein is CSGASGYEQYF. In DNA, the CDR3 is TGCAGTGGGGCTAGCGGCTACGAGCAGTACTTC.

The chain joins TRBV2 to TRBJ2-3; 14 nucleotides align to TRBD2. Trimming at V came to 1 base and at J to 7 bases, leaving 7 bases not matched to a gene. This CDR3 has 17 residues. The germline V gene has CDR1 SNHLY and CDR2 FYNNEI. The CDR3 spells CASSEGLAGGRSNTQYF. Written as DNA, the CDR3 is TGTGCCAGCAGTGAAGGACTAGCGGGGGGGAGGTCGAATACGCAGTATTTT.

The table lists this clone with many counts. This chain links TRBV28 with TRBJ2-5, with TRBD1 identical over 9 bases. The junction had 7 bases not matched to a gene; V was cut back by 6 bases and J by 5 bases. Germline lookup yields CDR1 MDHEN and CDR2 SYDVKM. The CDR3 is 14 residues long. CDR3 sequence reads: CASSTGGAGETQYF. The CDR3 nucleotides are TGTGCCAGCAGCACAGGGGGCGCGGGGGAGACCCAGTACTTC.

The table lists this clone with many counts. This sequence joins TRBV20-1 and TRBJ1-5, with D perhaps matching TRBD1 (6 bases). This CDR3 comprises 13 residues. Germline CDR1 and CDR2: DFQATT and SNEGSKA (reference sequence). Trimming cost V 6 bases and J 2 bases, with 11 bases left between them. The CDR3 spells CSATRGGNQPQHF. DNA of the CDR3: TGCAGTGCCACCAGGGGAGGCAATCAGCCCCAGCATTTT.